Listed here are 30 T cell receptor beta chains from one sample, sequenced in a study of PD-1 blockade in mismatch repair-deficient tumors. This table comes from immunoSEQ multiplex PCR, and its TCRdb copy is limited to in-frame clones, with some not included. This table has approximately 110,000 clones, 60% to 85% appearing once. The material was peripheral blood, obtained about 13 months after starting pembrolizumab. All receptors derive from an adult with mismatch repair-deficient cancer.

The V gene is TRBV7-8, the J gene TRBJ2-2; 9 bases agree with TRBD1. J lost 4 bases, V lost 2 bases, and 5 bases had no gene match. The CDR3 is 16 amino acids. Germline V gene sequence: CDR1 SGHVS, CDR2 FQNEAQ. The DNA for the CDR3 is TGTGCCAGCAGCTTAAGGACAGGGGCGAGCACCGGGGAGCTGTTTTTT. As protein: CASSLRTGASTGELFF.

This rearrangement joins TRBV11-2 to TRBJ2-1; D perhaps matches TRBD2 (5 bases). The CDR3 length is 15 residues. With 0 bases removed from V and 1 base from J, the gap between germline ends came to 7 bases. Germline CDR1 and CDR2: SGHAT and FQNNGV. DNA for the CDR3: TGTGCCAGCAGCTTAGAATCGGGATCCTACAATGAGCAGTTCTTC. Its protein is CASSLESGSYNEQFF.

The V gene is TRBV11-3, the J gene TRBJ1-1; D call uncertain. The length of the CDR3 is 14 residues. Deletions cut 3 bases from V and 5 bases from J, with 13 bases between. Germline V gene data show CDR1 as SGHNT and CDR2 as YENEEA. The CDR3 protein is CASSFPGLSTEAFF. CDR3 nucleotides: TGTGCCAGCAGCTTCCCAGGCCTAAGTACTGAAGCTTTCTTT.

This clone was picked up one time. The chain is built from TRBV7-9 and TRBJ1-5; D call uncertain. Trimming left V 3 bases short and J 2 bases short, with 8 bases between. The CDR3 has 14 amino acids. CDR1 is SEHNR and CDR2 is FQNEAQ in the germline V gene (reference sequence). The CDR3 region has the DNA TGTGCCAGCAGCTTTTTCTCCGGCAATCAGCCCCAGCATTTT. Amino acid sequence: CASSFFSGNQPQHF.

This clone has a handful of counts. The chain employs TRBV4-1 and TRBJ2-7, with D uncertain. The V and J ends lost 0 bases and 3 bases respectively, with 3 bases between them. This CDR3 is built from 12 residues. Germline V gives CDR1 MGHRA, CDR2 YSYEKL. Here the CDR3 DNA reads TGCGCCAGCAGCCAAGAGGGCTACGAGCAGTACTTC. It translates to CASSQEGYEQYF.

CDR3 sequence (DNA): TGTGCCAGCAGCTTAACTGGCAATGAGCAGTTCTTC. Translated, it gives CASSLTGNEQFF. This chain links TRBV7-3 with TRBJ2-1; D remains ambiguous. V was trimmed by 0 bases and J by 6 bases, leaving 3 bases between them. Germline-derived CDR1 and CDR2 are SGHTA and FQGTGA. The CDR3 runs 12 residues.

The chain carries TRBV2 and TRBJ2-7, with TRBD2 identical over 9 bases. J lost 3 bases, V lost 5 bases, and 5 bases had no gene match. The CDR3 spans 14 residues. Per the germline V gene, CDR1 is SNHLY and CDR2 is FYNNEI. For the CDR3, the DNA is TGTGCCAGCAGTCCGGGACTAGCCGGCTACGAGCAGTACTTC. Its protein product is CASSPGLAGYEQYF.

The chain is built from TRBV2 and TRBJ2-1; D tentatively reads TRBD1 or TRBD2 (6 bases each). This CDR3 spans 14 amino acids. Germline V lookup: CDR1 SNHLY, CDR2 FYNNEI. V shed 7 bases and J shed 3 bases, with 13 bases lying between them. Here the CDR3 reads CASIQGGIYNEQFF. The CDR3 region has the DNA TGTGCCAGCATTCAAGGGGGGATCTACAATGAGCAGTTCTTC.

This clone was observed at least ten times. The chain couples TRBV28 to TRBJ1-2, with D perhaps matching TRBD1 (6 bases). Germline V gives CDR1 MDHEN, CDR2 SYDVKM. Trimming took 7 bases from V and 10 from J, leaving 16 bases between them. The CDR3 length is 12 residues. Here the CDR3 DNA reads TGTGCCAGCACATGGCAAGGACAGCACTACACCTTC. Protein sequence: CASTWQGQHYTF.

V gene TRBV19 combines with J gene TRBJ2-5, with D possibly TRBD2 on 6 matching bases. V was shortened by 4 bases and J by 1 base, with 10 bases between the two germline ends. This CDR3 has 14 residues. The germline V gene has CDR1 LNHDA and CDR2 SQIVND (reference sequence). CDR3 nucleotide sequence: TGTGCCAGTAGTACTCCGGGACTCCAAGAGACCCAGTACTTC. Its protein product is CASSTPGLQETQYF.

About this clone: The same CDR3 can be traced to other DNA sequences in this sample. This chain connects TRBV5-1 to TRBJ2-1; 11 nucleotides line up with TRBD1. V gave up 4 bases and J gave up 4 bases; unmatched junction bases: 4. CDR1 and CDR2 from the germline V gene are SGHRS and YFSETQ. The CDR3 has 15 residues. CDR3 in amino acids: CASSPGTGGYNEQFF. CDR3 nucleotides: TGCGCCAGCAGCCCCGGGACAGGGGGGTACAATGAGCAGTTCTTC.

The gene calls are TRBV15 and TRBJ1-5; D gene ambiguous. The CDR3 contains 16 residues. Trimming shortened V by 5 bases and J by 2 bases, and 16 bases separated the two germline ends. Germline V gene lookup returns CDR1 LNHNV and CDR2 YYDKDF (reference sequence). DNA for the CDR3: TGTGCCACCAGCCCCCGGGCCCCTTGGGGCAATCAGCCCCAGCATTTT. This sequence encodes CATSPRAPWGNQPQHF.

The V gene is TRBV2, the J gene TRBJ1-1; D might be TRBD1 (5 bases). CDR3 length: 13 residues. Germline CDR1 SNHLY, CDR2 FYNNEI. V was clipped by 10 bases and J by 1 base, with 13 bases between them. The CDR3 sequence is CATTSTENTEAFF. In DNA, the CDR3 is TGTGCCACCACCTCGACAGAGAACACTGAAGCTTTCTTT.

The chain uses TRBV9 and TRBJ1-3; a possible D gene is TRBD1 (6 bases). The V gene's germline CDR1 is SGDLS and CDR2 YYNGEE. Trimming pared 0 bases from V and 0 bases from J, leaving 10 bases between. This CDR3 contains 16 residues. The CDR3 reads CASSVGGLPSGNTIYF. CDR3 bases: TGTGCCAGCAGCGTAGGGGGGCTCCCCTCTGGAAACACCATATATTTT. The full variable domain, with the rest looked up from reference TRBV9 and TRBJ1-3, is DSGVTQTPKHLITATGQRVTLRCSPRSGDLSVYWYQQSLDQGLQFLIQYYNGEERAKGNILERFSAQQFPDLHSELNLSSLELGDSALYFCASSVGGLPSGNTIYFGEGSWLTVV.

This chain uses TRBV2 with TRBJ1-1; D is unresolved. Germline V gene data show CDR1 as SNHLY and CDR2 as FYNNEI. The CDR3 runs 16 residues. V was cut by 2 bases and J by 4 bases, with 17 bases left in between. Here the CDR3 DNA reads TGTGCCAGCAGTGAAAGGGAGCTGGGAGGCGGCACTGAAGCTTTCTTT. It is translated as CASSERELGGGTEAFF.

The chain links TRBV9 to TRBJ2-7; TRBD1 agrees at 11 bases. V lost 0 bases to trimming and J lost 3 bases; unmatched junction nucleotides: 8. The CDR3 runs 17 residues. Germline V gene data show CDR1 as SGDLS and CDR2 as YYNGEE. The CDR3 coding sequence is TGTGCCAGCAGCGTAGGGACAGGGGGCTTCGAAGGCTACGAGCAGTACTTC. Its protein is CASSVGTGGFEGYEQYF.

This chain joins TRBV27 and TRBJ2-3; 9 positions match TRBD2. This CDR3 region has 16 residues. V lost 3 bases to trimming and J lost 1 base; unmatched junction nucleotides: 5. The germline V gene has CDR1 MNHEY and CDR2 SMNVEV (reference sequence). The CDR3 sequence: CASSLSGTSRTDTQYF. Here the CDR3 DNA reads TGTGCCAGCAGTTTGTCCGGGACTAGCCGCACAGATACGCAGTATTTT.

The chain recombines TRBV2 with TRBJ2-3; D is unclear. The ends were cut back, 7 bases at V and 2 bases at J, with 16 bases in the middle. The germline CDR1 and CDR2 sequences are SNHLY and FYNNEI. The CDR3 sequence is 15 residues long. This chain's CDR3 is CASTPRTAVTDTQYF. CDR3 nucleotides: TGTGCCAGCACCCCCCGTACAGCTGTCACAGATACGCAGTATTTT.

The chain joins TRBV9 to TRBJ2-5; D possibly uses TRBD1 or TRBD2 (5 bases each). The V and J ends lost 0 bases and 5 bases respectively, with 17 bases between them. The CDR3 is made up of 16 amino acids. CDR1 SGDLS and CDR2 YYNGEE come from the germline V gene. DNA for the CDR3: TGTGCCAGCAGCGTAGGGTCCGCAGGGAGCACCGAGACCCAGTACTTC. Its protein product is CASSVGSAGSTETQYF.

V is TRBV19 and J is TRBJ1-4, with 9 bases lining up with TRBD1. Trimming at V came to 5 bases and at J to 5 bases, leaving 6 bases not matched to a gene. Germline CDR1 reads LNHDA; CDR2 reads SQIVND (reference sequence). This CDR3 is built from 15 residues. The CDR3, as DNA: TGTGCCAGTAGTTTCCGGGACAGGGTAAATGAAAAACTGTTTTTT. Translating it yields CASSFRDRVNEKLFF.

The chain employs TRBV7-3 and TRBJ2-2; D is unresolved. Germline V CDR1 and CDR2: SGHTA, FQGTGA. This CDR3 comprises 15 residues. The ends were cut back, 4 bases at V and 0 bases at J, with 9 bases in the middle. The CDR3 DNA is TGTGCCAGCAGCTCGGACGGGCCGAACACCGGGGAGCTGTTTTTT. This translates into CASSSDGPNTGELFF.

The chain is built from TRBV29-1 and TRBJ2-1, with TRBD2 as a possible D gene (5 bases). There are 14 residues in the CDR3. Germline assignment: CDR1 SQVTM and CDR2 ANQGSEA. V lost 7 bases to trimming and J lost 0 bases, with 13 bases between them. This CDR3 is CSANRDSSYNEQFF. The CDR3 coding sequence is TGCAGCGCTAACCGGGATAGCTCCTACAATGAGCAGTTCTTC.

The V gene is TRBV6-6, the J gene TRBJ1-5, with 10 bases lining up with TRBD1. Germline lookup yields CDR1 MNHNY and CDR2 SVGAGI (reference sequence). V trimming: 7 bases; J trimming: 0 bases; junction bases outside the gene matches: 6. The CDR3 has 16 residues. The CDR3 DNA follows: TGTGCCAGCACCATCGACAGGGGGCTTAGCAATCAGCCCCAGCATTTT. Its protein is CASTIDRGLSNQPQHF.

The chain has TRBV9 and TRBJ2-1, with D possibly TRBD2 on 5 matching bases. V lost 0 bases and J lost 4, with 11 bases in between. CDR3 size: 15 residues. The germline V gene encodes CDR1 SGDLS and CDR2 YYNGEE. Written as DNA, the CDR3 is TGTGCCAGCAGCGTAGGAGGCGAGCGGTACAATGAGCAGTTCTTC. It encodes CASSVGGERYNEQFF.

The chain combines TRBV7-3 with TRBJ1-1; no definite D call. The CDR3 is 16 amino acids. CDR1 SGHTA and CDR2 FQGTGA come from the germline V gene. With 1 base removed from V and 5 bases from J, the gap between germline ends came to 17 bases. DNA of the CDR3: TGTGCCAGCAGCTTAATGTCCGGGTCGGGAGCGACTGAAGCTTTCTTT. Protein product: CASSLMSGSGATEAFF.

The V call is TRBV2, the J call TRBJ1-2; D unresolved. This CDR3 has 15 residues. Trimming pared 2 bases from V and 4 bases from J, leaving 14 bases between. CDR1 SNHLY and CDR2 FYNNEI come from the germline V gene. The CDR3 spells CASSELGSQSYGYTF. The CDR3 DNA reads TGTGCCAGCAGTGAACTCGGGTCGCAATCCTATGGCTACACCTTC.

The chain uses TRBV11-3 and TRBJ1-2; possible D gene TRBD1, 6 bases. Germline loops: CDR1 SGHNT, CDR2 YENEEA. The CDR3 is 13 amino acids. V was shortened by 4 bases and J by 3 bases, with 9 bases between the two germline ends. The CDR3 coding sequence is TGTGCCAGCAGCTCGGGGGCATACTATGGCTACACCTTC. This sequence encodes CASSSGAYYGYTF.

This chain joins TRBV10-3 and TRBJ2-6; D uncertain. Trimming removed 3 bases from V and 0 bases from J, with 3 bases in between. This CDR3 spans 14 amino acids. The germline V gene encodes CDR1 ENHRY and CDR2 SYGVKD. CDR3 in amino acids: CAISDYSGANVLTF. CDR3 DNA: TGTGCCATCAGTGACTACTCTGGGGCCAACGTCCTGACTTTC.

The CDR3 protein is CASSLAVTSYNEQFF. CDR3 in DNA: TGTGCCAGCAGCTTAGCGGTTACCTCCTACAATGAGCAGTTCTTC. The chain carries TRBV5-4 and TRBJ2-1; possible D gene TRBD2, 5 bases. The CDR3 consists of 15 residues. V lost 2 bases, J lost 0 bases, and 9 bases lay in between. Germline V gene lookup returns CDR1 SGHNT and CDR2 YYREEE (reference sequence).

This chain uses TRBV12-5 with TRBJ2-2; TRBD1 aligns across 8 bases. Germline V gene lookup returns CDR1 LGHNT and CDR2 FRNRAP. This CDR3 is 17 amino acids long. The V and J ends lost 3 bases and 1 base, in that order; junction bases with no gene match: 7. The CDR3 loop is CASGFPTTGENTGELFF. CDR3 in DNA: TGTGCTAGTGGTTTTCCCACGACAGGGGAGAACACCGGGGAGCTGTTTTTT.